A selection of T cell receptor beta chains follows, all from one sample in a study of cytomegalovirus exposure and HLA in healthy donors. Profiled with immunoSEQ multiplex PCR; TCRdb holds only in-frame clones, not every one. The repertoire holds 150,000 to 200,000 clones, with around 80% as singletons. Sequencing used PBMCs. The origin of the receptors is a young man in good health and CMV-seronegative. Each CDR3 is given with its conserved first and last residue. D genes are given only for firm matches. Size tells how often a clone was seen (once, few, many) or the class of an expanded clone, and some rows leave it out.

V,D,size,J,DNA,CDR3
TRBV29-1,-,-,TRBJ2-1,TGCAGCGTTGGGAAGCCGACCGGGACTTATCGGCTATCCTACAATGAGCAGTTCTTC,CSVGKPTGTYRLSYNEQFF
TRBV7-9,TRBD2,few,TRBJ2-7,TGTGCCAGCAGCCCTCCATTCCCTAGCGGGATATACGAGCAGTACTTC,CASSPPFPSGIYEQYF
TRBV19,-,few,TRBJ2-3,TGTGCCAGTAGTCCCCTAAGTGTAGATACGCAGTATTTT,CASSPLSVDTQYF
TRBV28,TRBD2,-,TRBJ2-7,TGTGCCAGCAGTTTAGCTATGAGCGGGAGGCGAGCCTACGAGCAGTACTTC,CASSLAMSGRRAYEQYF
TRBV7-2,TRBD2,once,TRBJ2-7,TGTGCCAGCAGCTTAGTAGCGGGACCTTACTACGAGCAGTACTTC,CASSLVAGPYYEQYF
TRBV9,-,-,TRBJ2-1,TGTGCCAGCAGCGTAGATGGGGGGAGGAACAATGAGCAGTTCTTC,CASSVDGGRNNEQFF
TRBV30,-,-,TRBJ2-1,TGTGCCTGGAGTTCCGGGTGGGATGAGCAGTTCTTC,CAWSSGWDEQFF
TRBV5-4,TRBD2,-,TRBJ2-3,TGTGCCAGCAGCTCATGGACCGGGACTACCCTCACAGATACGCAGTATTTT,CASSSWTGTTLTDTQYF
TRBV11-2,TRBD2,-,TRBJ2-7,TGTGCCAGCAGCTTAGACGGGGGGTACCAGGGGAGCGGGAGAATCTACGAGCAGTACTTC,CASSLDGGYQGSGRIYEQYF
TRBV6-1,-,few,TRBJ2-6,TGTGCCAGCAGTGGTTCAGGGCTTAGCTCTGGGGCCAACGTCCTGACTTTC,CASSGSGLSSGANVLTF
TRBV15,-,-,TRBJ2-5,TGTGCCACCAGCAGAGATGGGGCATCGGCTGGTGGGACCCAGTACTTC,CATSRDGASAGGTQYF
TRBV27,-,-,TRBJ2-7,TGTGCCAGCAGTTTAAAGGGTCGGGCGGGGTACGAGCAGTACTTC,CASSLKGRAGYEQYF
TRBV4-3,-,-,TRBJ2-1,TGCGCCAGCAGCCAAGATTTTGGGACACAACACAAAAGCTCCTACAATGAGCAGTTCTTC,CASSQDFGTQHKSSYNEQFF
TRBV5-1,-,-,TRBJ1-1,TGCGCCAGCAGCCCCAGGCCAGGGCAGAACACTGAAGCTTTCTTT,CASSPRPGQNTEAFF
TRBV18,-,-,TRBJ2-7,TGTGCCAGCTCACCGCGTGGCGAGCAGTACTTC,CASSPRGEQYF
TRBV7-9,-,few,TRBJ2-1,TGTGCCAGCAGCTTAGGAGGGGGCAATGAGCAGTTCTTC,CASSLGGGNEQFF
TRBV7-2,-,-,TRBJ2-6,TGTGCCAGCAGCCAAGACGAGGGTTCTGGGGCCAACGTCCTGACTTTC,CASSQDEGSGANVLTF
TRBV6-1,-,-,TRBJ1-1,TGTGCCAGCAGCAGACCAGAGGACACTGAAGCTTTCTTT,CASSRPEDTEAFF
TRBV6-5,TRBD1,-,TRBJ1-2,TGTGCCAGCAGTTATACAGGGGGCGGCGGCTACACCTTC,CASSYTGGGGYTF
TRBV7-3,TRBD2,-,TRBJ2-1,TGTGCCAGCAGCTCGACTAGCGGGAGGGCTTCCAGGATAAATGAGCAGTTCTTC,CASSSTSGRASRINEQFF
TRBV4-3,TRBD1,-,TRBJ2-1,TGCGCCAGCAGCCAAAGGGACAGGGGTTGGGATGAGCAGTTCTTC,CASSQRDRGWDEQFF
TRBV2,-,-,TRBJ1-4,TGTGCCAGCAGTAGCTCCTATGAAAAACTGTTTTTT,CASSSSYEKLFF
TRBV7-9,TRBD1,-,TRBJ2-5,TGTGCCAGCAGCTTAAGACAGGGGAACAAAGAGACCCAGTACTTC,CASSLRQGNKETQYF
TRBV19,-,-,TRBJ1-6,TGTGCCAGTAAGCCGGGACATAATAATTCACCCCTCCACTTT,CASKPGHNNSPLHF
TRBV30,-,-,TRBJ1-2,TGTGCCTGGAGTTTACAGGGAACCGGCTATGGCTACACCTTC,CAWSLQGTGYGYTF
TRBV5-6,-,-,TRBJ2-7,TGTGCCAGCAGCCCTACTGGTAGTCGCCGGTACGAGCAGTACTTC,CASSPTGSRRYEQYF
TRBV7-9,-,-,TRBJ2-7,TGTGCCAGCAGCCCCGACATGAGCTCCTACGAGCAGTACTTC,CASSPDMSSYEQYF
TRBV5-6,-,-,TRBJ2-5,TGTGCCAGTCTCCAGTCCATCCAAGAGACCCAGTACTTC,CASLQSIQETQYF
TRBV19,TRBD1,few,TRBJ2-1,TGTGCCAGTAGTTCCGACAGGGCCTACAATGAGCAGTTCTTC,CASSSDRAYNEQFF
TRBV27,TRBD1,-,TRBJ1-6,TGTGCCAGCAGTTTAGGGACAGGGGGCGGATCACCCCTCCACTTT,CASSLGTGGGSPLHF
TRBV27,-,-,TRBJ1-4,TGTGCCAGCAGTTTCTTACAGGGCGGCGAAAAACTGTTTTTT,CASSFLQGGEKLFF
TRBV7-9,TRBD1,-,TRBJ2-5,TGTGCCAGCAGCTGGACAGGGCCGGAGACCCAGTACTTC,CASSWTGPETQYF
TRBV6-1,TRBD1,few,TRBJ1-3,TGTGCCAGCAGTGATCGGACAGGGCCTGGAAACACCATATATTTT,CASSDRTGPGNTIYF
TRBV6-1,TRBD2,-,TRBJ2-7,TGTGCCAGCAGTGATCCGGGACTAGCGCAACCCTACGAGCAGTACTTC,CASSDPGLAQPYEQYF
TRBV7-9,-,-,TRBJ1-5,TGTGCCAGCAGCCTACCCGGGGGTTCTCAGCCCCAGCATTTT,CASSLPGGSQPQHF
TRBV7-7,TRBD2,-,TRBJ2-5,TGTGCTAGCAGCCTCGGACTAGCGGGGGGTAAAGAGACCCAGTACTTC,CASSLGLAGGKETQYF
TRBV9,-,once,TRBJ2-7,TGTGCCAGCAGCGTAGAGGCAGGCTCCTACGAGCAGTACTTC,CASSVEAGSYEQYF
TRBV27,TRBD2,-,TRBJ2-7,TGTGCCAGCGCCCCACTAAGCGGGGGGGGCTACGAGCAGTACTTC,CASAPLSGGGYEQYF
TRBV2,TRBD2,-,TRBJ2-1,TGTGCCAGCAGACCCGGACTAGCGGGAAGCAATGAGCAGTTCTTC,CASRPGLAGSNEQFF
TRBV14,-,-,TRBJ2-3,TGTGCCAGCAGCCAAGATCTCTCGGGAACAGATACGCAGTATTTT,CASSQDLSGTDTQYF
TRBV7-6,-,few,TRBJ1-6,TGTGCCAGCAGCCCCGCCGGGGATTCACCCCTCCACTTT,CASSPAGDSPLHF
TRBV6-4,-,few,TRBJ1-1,TGTGCCAGCAATGGGGCTGGCCCTGGTGAAGCTTTCTTT,CASNGAGPGEAFF
TRBV11-2,-,-,TRBJ2-5,TGTGCCAGCAGCTTAGGGCAGGGGGGAGAGACCCAGTACTTC,CASSLGQGGETQYF
TRBV2,TRBD1,-,TRBJ1-1,TGTGCCAGCAGAAACACTTTCCTAGGGGGCTTGGACACTGAAGCTTTCTTT,CASRNTFLGGLDTEAFF
TRBV15,-,once,TRBJ1-5,TGTGCCACCAGCAGAGATAGGGGACAAAGCAATCAGCCCCAGCATTTT,CATSRDRGQSNQPQHF
TRBV10-3,-,-,TRBJ2-2,TGTGCCATCAGTGAGTCTATGGCAGGGGACGGCGGGGAGCTGTTTTTT,CAISESMAGDGGELFF
TRBV28,TRBD2,-,TRBJ2-7,TGTGCCAGCACCTCCAGCGGGGGAGCCTACGAGCAGTACTTC,CASTSSGGAYEQYF
TRBV29-1,TRBD1,-,TRBJ2-1,TGCAGCGTTGGGGACAGGGGGACCTACAATGAGCAGTTCTTC,CSVGDRGTYNEQFF
TRBV5-1,-,-,TRBJ2-7,TGCGCCAGCAGCTTGGCGGGCAGGAGGGGCTACGAGCAGTACTTC,CASSLAGRRGYEQYF
TRBV15,-,-,TRBJ2-1,TGTGCCACCAGCAGAGCCCACTCCTACAATGAGCAGTTCTTC,CATSRAHSYNEQFF
TRBV11-2,-,-,TRBJ1-2,TGTGCCAGCAGCCCTGGGGCGGGAACCGGCTACACCTTC,CASSPGAGTGYTF
TRBV18,-,-,TRBJ2-7,TGTGCCAGCTCACCTGGGCGAGGGCCCTACGAGCAGTACTTC,CASSPGRGPYEQYF
TRBV28,-,-,TRBJ2-1,TGTGCCAGCAGTTTATTTCCTAAGGAGCAGTTCTTC,CASSLFPKEQFF
TRBV15,-,once,TRBJ2-3,TGTGCCACCAGCAGAGATTTGCCCGCCCGGACAGTTAGCACAGATACGCAGTATTTT,CATSRDLPARTVSTDTQYF
TRBV2,TRBD1,-,TRBJ1-5,TGTGCCAGCACCGAGGGGAGGACAGGGGTTAATCAGCCCCAGCATTTT,CASTEGRTGVNQPQHF
TRBV2,-,-,TRBJ2-5,TGTGCCAGCAGCCCCTGGGAGAGGGGATTCGGGAGCTCCTATGAGCAGTACTTC,CASSPWERGFGSSYEQYF
TRBV29-1,TRBD1,-,TRBJ2-5,TGCAGCGTTGAAAAGGGACAGGGGTCGGGAGAGACCCAGTACTTC,CSVEKGQGSGETQYF
TRBV30,-,-,TRBJ2-2,TGTGCCAGGGGGACCGGGGAGCTGTTTTTT,CARGTGELFF
TRBV11-2,-,-,TRBJ2-2,TGTGCCAGCATCTCAGGTTCGGGGACCGGGGAGCTGTTTTTT,CASISGSGTGELFF
TRBV9,TRBD2,-,TRBJ2-5,TGTGCCAGCAGCATCGGGACTAGCGGGGGGGTCGGGCAAGAGACCCAGTACTTC,CASSIGTSGGVGQETQYF